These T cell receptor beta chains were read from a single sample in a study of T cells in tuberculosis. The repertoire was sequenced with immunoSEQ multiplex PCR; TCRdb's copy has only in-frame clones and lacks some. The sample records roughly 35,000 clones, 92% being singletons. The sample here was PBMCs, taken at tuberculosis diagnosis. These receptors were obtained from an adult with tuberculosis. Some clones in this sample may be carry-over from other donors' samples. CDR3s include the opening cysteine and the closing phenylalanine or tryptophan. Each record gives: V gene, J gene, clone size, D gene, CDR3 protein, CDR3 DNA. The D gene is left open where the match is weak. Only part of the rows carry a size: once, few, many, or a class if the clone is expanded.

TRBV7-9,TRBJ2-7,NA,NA,CASSETTGYEQYF,TGTGCCAGCAGCGAAACTACGGGGTACGAGCAGTACTTC
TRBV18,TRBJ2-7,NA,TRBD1,CASSPGTGREQYF,TGTGCCAGCTCACCAGGGACAGGGAGGGAGCAGTACTTC
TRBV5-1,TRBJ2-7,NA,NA,CASSFLSSGLTYEQYF,TGCGCCAGCAGCTTCCTATCCTCGGGACTGACCTACGAGCAGTACTTC
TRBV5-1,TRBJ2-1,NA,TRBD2,CASSLSSGGASYNEQFF,TGCGCCAGCAGCTTGTCTAGCGGGGGGGCCTCCTACAATGAGCAGTTCTTC
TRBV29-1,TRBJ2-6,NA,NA,CSVGAAGANVLTF,TGCAGCGTTGGCGCCGCTGGGGCCAACGTCCTGACTTTC
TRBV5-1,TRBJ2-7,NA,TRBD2,CASSLVLAGGYEQYF,TGCGCCAGCAGCTTGGTACTAGCGGGGGGCTACGAGCAGTACTTC
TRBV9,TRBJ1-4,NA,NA,CASSVVPPPGSSHEKLFF,TGTGCCAGCAGCGTAGTTCCCCCCCCAGGGTCCTCTCATGAAAAACTGTTTTTT
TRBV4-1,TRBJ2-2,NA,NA,CASSQTQGGGYTGELFF,TGCGCCAGCAGCCAAACACAGGGGGGAGGGTACACCGGGGAGCTGTTTTTT
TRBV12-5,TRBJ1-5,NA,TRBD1,CASASDRGLGNQPQHF,TGTGCTAGTGCCTCCGACAGGGGGCTTGGCAATCAGCCCCAGCATTTT
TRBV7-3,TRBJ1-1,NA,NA,CASSLQGLGNTEAFF,TGTGCCAGCAGCTTGCAGGGTCTGGGAAACACTGAAGCTTTCTTT
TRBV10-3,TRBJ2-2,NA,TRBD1,CAISDPHRGTGELFF,TGTGCCATCAGTGACCCACACAGGGGTACCGGGGAGCTGTTTTTT
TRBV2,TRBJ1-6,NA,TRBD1,CAGGQGGNSPLHF,TGTGCCGGTGGACAGGGAGGTAATTCACCCCTCCACTTT
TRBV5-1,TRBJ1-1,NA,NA,CASSVNPFFQGRNTEAFF,TGCGCCAGCAGCGTAAACCCGTTTTTCCAGGGTCGAAACACTGAAGCTTTCTTT
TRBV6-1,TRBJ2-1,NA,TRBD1,CASSRAGGYNEQFF,TGTGCCAGCAGTCGAGCAGGGGGCTACAATGAGCAGTTCTTC
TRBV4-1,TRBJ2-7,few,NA,CASSQDKPTEPWISYEQYF,TGCGCCAGCAGCCAAGATAAACCTACGGAGCCTTGGATCTCCTACGAGCAGTACTTC
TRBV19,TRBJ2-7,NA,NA,CASSISGVGEQYF,TGTGCCAGTAGTATCTCGGGGGTTGGTGAGCAGTACTTC
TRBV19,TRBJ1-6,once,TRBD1,CASSMSTGTGRHYNSPLHF,TGTGCCAGTAGTATGTCCACCGGGACAGGCCGTCATTATAATTCACCCCTCCACTTT
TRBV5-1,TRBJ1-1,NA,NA,CASSLARGLNTEAFF,TGCGCCAGCAGCTTGGCCAGAGGGTTGAACACTGAAGCTTTCTTT
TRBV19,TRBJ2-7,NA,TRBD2,CASSITEGGSYEQYF,TGTGCCAGTAGTATAACCGAGGGAGGGTCCTACGAGCAGTACTTC
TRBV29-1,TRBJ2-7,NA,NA,CSVWVRGGAYEQYF,TGCAGCGTTTGGGTTAGGGGTGGTGCCTACGAGCAGTACTTC
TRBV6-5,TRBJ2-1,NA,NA,CASSYSRVYNEQFF,TGTGCCAGCAGTTACTCCCGGGTCTACAATGAGCAGTTCTTC
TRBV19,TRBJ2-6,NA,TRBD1,CASSPLGGTGGFGANVLTF,TGTGCCAGTAGTCCGCTTGGCGGGACAGGGGGCTTTGGGGCCAACGTCCTGACTTTC
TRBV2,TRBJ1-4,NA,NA,CASSRAGAGEKLFF,TGTGCCAGCAGTAGGGCAGGGGCCGGGGAAAAACTGTTTTTT
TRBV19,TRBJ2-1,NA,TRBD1,CASSIWGQGYNEQFF,TGTGCCAGTAGTATTTGGGGACAGGGCTACAATGAGCAGTTCTTC
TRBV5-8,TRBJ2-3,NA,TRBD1,CASSRGQGALPFRTDTQYF,TGTGCCAGCAGCCGGGGACAGGGGGCGCTCCCTTTCCGTACAGATACGCAGTATTTT
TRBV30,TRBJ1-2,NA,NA,CAWSPLTGTYGYTF,TGTGCCTGGAGTCCCCTTACAGGGACCTATGGCTACACCTTC
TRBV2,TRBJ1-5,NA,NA,CASSWGGGNQPQHF,TGTGCCAGCAGCTGGGGCGGCGGCAATCAGCCCCAGCATTTT
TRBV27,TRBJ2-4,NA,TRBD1,CASSGIQGNGIDGINIQYF,TGTGCCAGCAGTGGCATACAGGGGAACGGGATAGACGGGATAAACATTCAGTACTTC
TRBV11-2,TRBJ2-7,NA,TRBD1,CASSSLRPGTGKGYEQYF,TGTGCCAGCAGCTCGCTTCGCCCGGGGACAGGGAAGGGCTACGAGCAGTACTTC
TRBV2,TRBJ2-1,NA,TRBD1,CASIKGAAYNEQFF,TGTGCCAGCATCAAGGGGGCGGCCTACAATGAGCAGTTCTTC
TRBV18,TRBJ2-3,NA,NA,CASSPPRQGSTDTQYF,TGTGCCAGCTCACCTCCTCGGCAGGGAAGCACAGATACGCAGTATTTT
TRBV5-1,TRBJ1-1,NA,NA,CASKYFQAPNTEAFF,TGCGCCAGCAAGTACTTTCAGGCCCCGAACACTGAAGCTTTCTTT
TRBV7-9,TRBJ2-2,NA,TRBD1,CASSVAGTGTGELFF,TGTGCCAGCAGCGTGGCCGGGACAGGGACCGGGGAGCTGTTTTTT
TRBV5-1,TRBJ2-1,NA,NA,CASRTGTQQFF,TGCGCCAGCAGGACCGGGACTCAGCAGTTCTTC
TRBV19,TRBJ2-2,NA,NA,CASREVTTTGGELFF,TGTGCCAGTAGGGAAGTCACAACCACAGGCGGGGAGCTGTTTTTT
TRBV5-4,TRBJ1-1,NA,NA,CASSLVDKHNTEAFF,TGTGCCAGCAGCTTGGTAGACAAACACAACACTGAAGCTTTCTTT
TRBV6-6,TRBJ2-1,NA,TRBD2,CATLAGGRSYNEQFF,TGTGCCACTTTAGCGGGGGGCCGTTCCTACAATGAGCAGTTCTTC
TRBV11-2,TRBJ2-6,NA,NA,CASSLARTSFSGANVLTF,TGTGCCAGCAGCTTAGCCAGGACAAGCTTCTCTGGGGCCAACGTCCTGACTTTC
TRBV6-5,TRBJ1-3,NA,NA,CASTFGNTIYF,TGTGCCAGCACGTTTGGAAACACCATATATTTT
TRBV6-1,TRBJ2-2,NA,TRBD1,CASRRGTGGAGELFF,TGTGCCAGCAGGAGAGGGACAGGGGGTGCCGGGGAGCTGTTTTTT
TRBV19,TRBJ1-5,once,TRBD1,CASSSRDRGRQPQHF,TGTGCCAGTAGTTCCCGGGACAGGGGTAGGCAGCCCCAGCATTTT
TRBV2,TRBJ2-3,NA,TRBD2,CASSFSGGAVGTDTQYF,TGTGCCAGCAGTTTTAGCGGGGGGGCCGTCGGCACAGATACGCAGTATTTT
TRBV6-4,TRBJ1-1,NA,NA,CASSGGGSTEAFF,TGTGCCAGCAGTGGGGGAGGTTCCACTGAAGCTTTCTTT
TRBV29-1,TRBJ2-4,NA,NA,CSVGGQNIQYF,TGCAGCGTCGGAGGGCAAAACATTCAGTACTTC
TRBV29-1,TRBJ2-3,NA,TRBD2,CSVELAISTDTQYF,TGCAGCGTCGAACTAGCGATTAGCACAGATACGCAGTATTTT
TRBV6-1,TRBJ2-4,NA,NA,CASSERMDERDIQYF,TGTGCCAGCAGTGAAAGGATGGACGAGAGGGACATTCAGTACTTC
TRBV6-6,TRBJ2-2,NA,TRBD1,CASSYPGTGGTGELFF,TGTGCCAGCAGTTATCCCGGGACAGGGGGCACCGGGGAGCTGTTTTTT
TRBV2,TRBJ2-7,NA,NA,CASNPVGYEQYF,TGTGCCAGCAACCCGGTCGGCTACGAGCAGTACTTC
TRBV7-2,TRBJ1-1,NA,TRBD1,CASRLGQPYTEAFF,TGTGCCAGCAGGTTGGGACAGCCGTACACTGAAGCTTTCTTT
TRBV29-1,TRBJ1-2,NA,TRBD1,CSVPGQGEDGYTF,TGCAGCGTTCCGGGACAGGGAGAGGATGGCTACACCTTC
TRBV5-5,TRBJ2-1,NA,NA,CASSLGAGSSYNEQFF,TGTGCCAGCAGCTTGGGAGCGGGCAGCTCCTACAATGAGCAGTTCTTC